A selection of T cell receptor beta chains follows, all from one sample in a study of T cell repertoires in cytomegalovirus infection. MiXCR, run by TCRdb on the reads, gives a single entry per CDR3 protein. The repertoire includes around 900,000 distinct CDR3 sequences, approximately 32% of them detected once, and around 15% sits in the top ten. For these receptors, no antigen is known. The sample was cultured CD8+ T cells from PBMCs, taken from culture after CMV antigen stimulation. All receptors derive from a human donor in good health (CMV status not recorded). Some clones in this sample may be carry-over from other donors' samples. CDR3s leave out the opening cysteine and the closing phenylalanine or tryptophan.

J gene: TRBJ1-4; V gene: TRBV27; CDR3 protein: ASKSERGLRNEKLF
J gene: TRBJ1-4; V gene: TRBV6-5; CDR3 protein: ASTITIETGVKSSLNEKLF
J gene: TRBJ2-3; V gene: TRBV7-2; CDR3 protein: ASSLEWTTSTDTQY
J gene: TRBJ2-1; V gene: TRBV6-2/TRBV6-3; CDR3 protein: ASSPGGPFSYNEQF
J gene: TRBJ1-2; V gene: TRBV24-1; CDR3 protein: ATSDSDVKGGYT
J gene: TRBJ2-3; V gene: TRBV7-8; CDR3 protein: ASSLSTVGDTQY
J gene: TRBJ2-5; V gene: TRBV7-2; CDR3 protein: ASSRPGLDQETQY
J gene: TRBJ2-1; V gene: TRBV12-3/TRBV12-4; CDR3 protein: ASSFWVRRRSYNEQF
J gene: TRBJ1-1; V gene: TRBV19; CDR3 protein: ASSIVRGMLPEAF
J gene: TRBJ2-2; V gene: TRBV3-1; CDR3 protein: ASSQDIPGGITGELF
J gene: TRBJ2-1; V gene: TRBV4-1; CDR3 protein: ASSPALGGDEQF
J gene: TRBJ2-2; V gene: TRBV27; CDR3 protein: ASSYRHPARGSGELF
J gene: TRBJ2-1; V gene: TRBV10-2; CDR3 protein: ASSDLTAGEVYNEQF
J gene: TRBJ2-3; V gene: TRBV3-1; CDR3 protein: ASSPVAGAEDTQY
J gene: TRBJ2-1; V gene: TRBV4-3; CDR3 protein: ASSQPPARRGYNEQF
J gene: TRBJ1-5; V gene: TRBV6-1; CDR3 protein: ASSESVSQPQH
J gene: TRBJ1-5; V gene: TRBV12-3/TRBV12-4; CDR3 protein: ASSKIGQINQPQH
J gene: TRBJ1-2; V gene: TRBV5-1; CDR3 protein: ASSLEGFDYGYT
J gene: TRBJ2-5; V gene: TRBV10-2; CDR3 protein: ASSVRVGGQETQY
J gene: TRBJ1-2; V gene: TRBV25-1; CDR3 protein: ASSGLTGTGGVRIDGYT
J gene: TRBJ1-2; V gene: TRBV28; CDR3 protein: ASSLPLPGFYGYT
J gene: TRBJ2-3; V gene: TRBV19; CDR3 protein: ASSDRASGDTQY
J gene: TRBJ1-1; V gene: TRBV6-1; CDR3 protein: ASSPTGLGTEAF
J gene: TRBJ1-5; V gene: TRBV7-6; CDR3 protein: ASSGTGSDFYSNQTQH
J gene: TRBJ1-6; V gene: TRBV14; CDR3 protein: ASSRRGGPYNSPLH
J gene: TRBJ1-5; V gene: TRBV23-1; CDR3 protein: ASSQSKGKDNQPQH
J gene: TRBJ2-7; V gene: TRBV7-9; CDR3 protein: ASSTGTSGGPTYEQY
J gene: TRBJ2-1; V gene: TRBV6-5; CDR3 protein: ASSLVGPGLAGAFTYNEQF
J gene: TRBJ2-2; V gene: TRBV6-2/TRBV6-3; CDR3 protein: ASSYFVTGVTGELF
J gene: TRBJ2-7; V gene: TRBV12-3/TRBV12-4; CDR3 protein: ASSPRLFLEQY
J gene: TRBJ1-5; V gene: TRBV11-1; CDR3 protein: ASSLSGTGLIRQIKPQH
J gene: TRBJ2-7; V gene: TRBV27; CDR3 protein: ASSSQGLVRYEQY
J gene: TRBJ2-1; V gene: TRBV29-1; CDR3 protein: SVWDRNEQF
J gene: TRBJ2-2; V gene: TRBV12-5; CDR3 protein: ASGFGGEGLQNTGELF
J gene: TRBJ2-7; V gene: TRBV29-1; CDR3 protein: SVEDLSDRDYTYEQY
J gene: TRBJ2-2; V gene: TRBV27; CDR3 protein: ASSLYGIGELF
J gene: TRBJ1-5; V gene: TRBV27; CDR3 protein: ATRGSGNQPQH
J gene: TRBJ2-7; V gene: TRBV27; CDR3 protein: ASSLQPGGGLAYEQY
J gene: TRBJ1-2; V gene: TRBV7-6; CDR3 protein: ASSLLPLTGGDGYT
J gene: TRBJ2-7; V gene: TRBV12-3/TRBV12-4; CDR3 protein: ASSIGTPIEQY
J gene: TRBJ1-1; V gene: TRBV7-8; CDR3 protein: ASRDGGTEAF
J gene: TRBJ2-3; V gene: TRBV25-1; CDR3 protein: ASSEYFVRGAPDTQY
J gene: TRBJ1-1; V gene: TRBV19; CDR3 protein: ASSTPPPGAEAF
J gene: TRBJ1-2; V gene: TRBV11-2; CDR3 protein: ASSSTGSGYT
J gene: TRBJ2-5; V gene: TRBV6-2/TRBV6-3; CDR3 protein: ASSYTSHQETQY
J gene: TRBJ2-3; V gene: TRBV12-5; CDR3 protein: ASGLNGGKVDTQY
J gene: TRBJ2-3; V gene: TRBV10-3; CDR3 protein: AISDRDRRDTDTQY
J gene: TRBJ2-5; V gene: TRBV7-2; CDR3 protein: ASSDWVQETQY
J gene: TRBJ2-3; V gene: TRBV27; CDR3 protein: ASSRDRADTQY
J gene: TRBJ1-5; V gene: TRBV19; CDR3 protein: ASSMGGSQPQH
J gene: TRBJ1-5; V gene: TRBV6-4; CDR3 protein: ASFAPQGWNQPQH
J gene: TRBJ2-5; V gene: TRBV6-1; CDR3 protein: ASSHRQGVKTQY